This is a list of T cell receptor beta chains from one sample in a study of blood T cell repertoires in COVID-19. Sequencing used immunoSEQ multiplex PCR; TCRdb keeps in-frame clones, though not all of them. The sample includes roughly 87,000 clones, around 87% seen only once; the top ten take about 5.1%. What was sequenced was peripheral blood. These receptor sequences come from a man in his forties with acute or convalescent COVID-19. Each CDR3 is given with its conserved first and last residue. A D gene is named only where the DNA matches it firmly. Clone sizes are given selectively: once, few, many, or a class where the clone is expanded.

CDR3: CASRRRGQTYEQYF
DNA: TGTGCCAGCAGGCGCCGGGGACAAACCTACGAGCAGTACTTC
D: NA
size: few
J: TRBJ2-7
V: TRBV6-5

CDR3: CASSGTPTDTQYF
DNA: TGTGCCAGCAGCGGCACCCCCACAGATACGCAGTATTTT
D: NA
size: NA
J: TRBJ2-3
V: TRBV7-6

CDR3: CASSPGTGVNGYTF
DNA: TGTGCCAGCAGCCCCGGGACAGGGGTTAATGGCTACACCTTC
D: TRBD1
size: NA
J: TRBJ1-2
V: TRBV6-5

CDR3: CASSTTSGVETQYF
DNA: TGTGCCAGCAGTACGACTAGTGGTGTTGAGACCCAGTACTTC
D: NA
size: NA
J: TRBJ2-5
V: TRBV7-9

CDR3: CASSLGAGISTNSPLHF
DNA: TGCGCCAGCAGTTTGGGGGCAGGGATTTCCACCAATTCACCCCTCCACTTT
D: NA
size: NA
J: TRBJ1-6
V: TRBV5-1

CDR3: CASSPSSVMNTEAFF
DNA: TGTGCCAGCAGCCCCTCGTCGGTCATGAACACTGAAGCTTTCTTT
D: NA
size: NA
J: TRBJ1-1
V: TRBV7-2

CDR3: CASSGTGHYGYTF
DNA: TGTGCCAGCAGCGGGACAGGGCACTATGGCTACACCTTC
D: TRBD1
size: NA
J: TRBJ1-2
V: TRBV9

CDR3: CASSDRGYQPQHF
DNA: TGTGCCAGTTCTGACAGGGGATATCAGCCCCAGCATTTT
D: TRBD1
size: NA
J: TRBJ1-5
V: TRBV19

CDR3: CASSGTTGGATDTQYF
DNA: TGTGCCAGCAGTGGGACTACAGGGGGGGCCACAGATACGCAGTATTTT
D: NA
size: many
J: TRBJ2-3
V: TRBV6-2/TRBV6-3

CDR3: CAWENVPGADNEQFF
DNA: TGTGCCTGGGAAAATGTGCCAGGGGCAGACAATGAGCAGTTCTTC
D: NA
size: NA
J: TRBJ2-1
V: TRBV30

CDR3: CASSLGDSNYDGYTF
DNA: TGCGCCAGCAGCTTGGGAGACAGCAATTATGATGGCTACACCTTC
D: NA
size: NA
J: TRBJ1-2
V: TRBV5-1

CDR3: CASSQVDNPAQYF
DNA: TGCGCCAGCAGCCAAGTGGACAACCCGGCGCAGTATTTT
D: NA
size: NA
J: TRBJ2-3
V: TRBV4-3

CDR3: CASSASSWGTDTQYF
DNA: TGCGCCAGCAGCGCCTCTAGCTGGGGCACAGATACGCAGTATTTT
D: NA
size: NA
J: TRBJ2-3
V: TRBV5-1

CDR3: CATSRSGNQPQHF
DNA: TGTGCCACCAGCAGAAGCGGGAATCAGCCCCAGCATTTT
D: NA
size: once
J: TRBJ1-5
V: TRBV15

CDR3: CASSADREHGYTF
DNA: TGTGCCAGCAGTGCGGACAGGGAACATGGCTACACCTTC
D: TRBD1
size: NA
J: TRBJ1-2
V: TRBV2

CDR3: CAISTSGGETQYF
DNA: TGTGCCATCTCGACTAGCGGGGGGGAGACCCAGTACTTC
D: TRBD2
size: once
J: TRBJ2-5
V: TRBV6-5

CDR3: CASSQDLHGGEKLFF
DNA: TGTGCCAGCAGCCAAGACCTCCACGGGGGTGAAAAACTGTTTTTT
D: NA
size: NA
J: TRBJ1-4
V: TRBV3-1/TRBV3-2

CDR3: CASSQEETGIGGYTF
DNA: TGTGCCAGCAGCCAAGAGGAGACAGGGATAGGTGGCTACACCTTC
D: TRBD1
size: NA
J: TRBJ1-2
V: TRBV14

CDR3: CASSESQGRNGYTF
DNA: TGCGCCAGCAGTGAGTCCCAGGGTCGGAATGGCTACACCTTC
D: NA
size: NA
J: TRBJ1-2
V: TRBV10-2

CDR3: CAISEAPYGTDTQYF
DNA: TGTGCCATCAGTGAGGCACCCTACGGCACAGATACGCAGTATTTT
D: NA
size: NA
J: TRBJ2-3
V: TRBV10-3

CDR3: CASKGTSGIYEQYF
DNA: TGTGCCAGCAAGGGGACTAGCGGGATCTACGAGCAGTACTTC
D: TRBD2
size: NA
J: TRBJ2-7
V: TRBV11-2

CDR3: CASRGLTEKLFF
DNA: TGTGCCAGCAGGGGACTCACTGAAAAACTGTTTTTT
D: NA
size: NA
J: TRBJ1-4
V: TRBV25-1

CDR3: CASSRGQGASNEQFF
DNA: TGTGCCAGCAGCCGGGGACAGGGGGCAAGTAATGAGCAGTTCTTC
D: TRBD1
size: once
J: TRBJ2-1
V: TRBV6-2/TRBV6-3

CDR3: CACGTSGTSTDTQYF
DNA: TGTGCCTGCGGGACTAGCGGAACTAGCACAGATACGCAGTATTTT
D: TRBD2
size: NA
J: TRBJ2-3
V: TRBV25-1

CDR3: CASSPTLGQSTFF
DNA: TGTGCCAGCAGTCCGACCTTGGGACAGTCCACTTTCTTT
D: TRBD1
size: NA
J: TRBJ1-1
V: TRBV27

CDR3: CASSLDFRAPLHF
DNA: TGTGCCAGCAGCTTAGATTTCAGGGCCCCCCTCCACTTT
D: NA
size: NA
J: TRBJ1-6
V: TRBV7-2

CDR3: CACQRSATSTDTQYF
DNA: TGTGCCTGCCAGCGCTCGGCCACCAGCACAGATACGCAGTATTTT
D: NA
size: NA
J: TRBJ2-3
V: TRBV30

CDR3: CASSQDRPPGGYGYTF
DNA: TGCGCCAGCAGCCAAGATCGTCCTCCCGGAGGCTATGGCTACACCTTC
D: NA
size: NA
J: TRBJ1-2
V: TRBV4-3

CDR3: CASSQDRGYEQFF
DNA: TGCGCCAGCAGCCAGGACAGGGGGTATGAGCAGTTCTTC
D: TRBD1
size: NA
J: TRBJ2-1
V: TRBV4-3

CDR3: CSASGSGTYNEQFF
DNA: TGCAGTGCTAGTGGGTCGGGGACCTACAATGAGCAGTTCTTC
D: NA
size: NA
J: TRBJ2-1
V: TRBV20-1

CDR3: CASSPRLPSGNTIYF
DNA: TGTGCCAGTAGCCCCCGACTTCCCTCTGGAAACACCATATATTTT
D: NA
size: NA
J: TRBJ1-3
V: TRBV19

CDR3: CASSQGRGRELFF
DNA: TGTGCCAGCAGCCAAGGGAGGGGTAGGGAGCTGTTTTTT
D: NA
size: once
J: TRBJ2-2
V: TRBV14

CDR3: CASSQDIGQPQHF
DNA: TGTGCCAGCAGCCAGGACATCGGACAGCCCCAGCATTTT
D: NA
size: once
J: TRBJ1-5
V: TRBV6-2/TRBV6-3

CDR3: CASSLESRSTDTQYF
DNA: TGCGCCAGCAGCTTGGAGTCCAGGAGCACAGATACGCAGTATTTT
D: NA
size: once
J: TRBJ2-3
V: TRBV5-1

CDR3: CATRSGRGTGELFF
DNA: TGTGCCACCCGTAGCGGGAGGGGCACCGGGGAGCTGTTTTTT
D: TRBD2
size: once
J: TRBJ2-2
V: TRBV24-1

CDR3: CASSTSGTGRNEQFF
DNA: TGTGCCAGCAGCACATCCGGGACAGGGCGGAATGAGCAGTTCTTC
D: TRBD1
size: NA
J: TRBJ2-1
V: TRBV7-2

CDR3: CASYGSTTPQETQYF
DNA: TGTGCCAGCTACGGTTCGACTACGCCCCAAGAGACCCAGTACTTC
D: NA
size: NA
J: TRBJ2-5
V: TRBV28

CDR3: CASSLRATANYGYTF
DNA: TGTGCCAGCTCCCTCCGAGCGACAGCCAACTATGGCTACACCTTC
D: NA
size: NA
J: TRBJ1-2
V: TRBV18

CDR3: CASSVAGAESYNSPLHF
DNA: TGTGCCAGCAGCGTAGCAGGTGCCGAGTCCTATAATTCACCCCTCCACTTT
D: NA
size: NA
J: TRBJ1-6
V: TRBV9

CDR3: CASSTSGTGDGYTF
DNA: TGTGCCAGTAGTACATCCGGGACAGGGGATGGCTACACCTTC
D: TRBD1
size: NA
J: TRBJ1-2
V: TRBV19

CDR3: CASSSDQGPTDTQYF
DNA: TGTGCCAGCTCCAGCGATCAGGGGCCCACAGATACGCAGTATTTT
D: NA
size: NA
J: TRBJ2-3
V: TRBV18

CDR3: CASSPRGRGFFEQYF
DNA: TGTGCCAGCTCACCACGGGGCAGGGGGTTCTTCGAGCAGTACTTC
D: TRBD1
size: NA
J: TRBJ2-7
V: TRBV18

CDR3: CATRQEPGQGQNGGEKLFF
DNA: TGTGCCACCAGACAGGAGCCGGGACAGGGCCAAAACGGGGGTGAAAAACTGTTTTTT
D: TRBD1
size: NA
J: TRBJ1-4
V: TRBV15

CDR3: CASSHPGHRGGYTF
DNA: TGTGCCAGCAGCCACCCGGGCCACAGGGGAGGCTACACCTTC
D: TRBD1
size: NA
J: TRBJ1-2
V: TRBV16

CDR3: CASSFGQGETQYF
DNA: TGTGCCAGCAGCTTTGGACAGGGTGAGACCCAGTACTTC
D: TRBD1
size: NA
J: TRBJ2-5
V: TRBV11-2

CDR3: CASSQDYLTLAGGPDTQYF
DNA: TGCGCCAGCAGCCAAGACTATCTAACTCTAGCGGGGGGGCCCGATACGCAGTATTTT
D: TRBD2
size: NA
J: TRBJ2-3
V: TRBV4-3

CDR3: CASSISTGFYGYTF
DNA: TGTGCCAGCAGCATTTCGACAGGGTTCTATGGCTACACCTTC
D: TRBD1
size: NA
J: TRBJ1-2
V: TRBV7-8

CDR3: CASSHSGGPNSYEQYF
DNA: TGTGCCAGCAGTCACTCAGGGGGCCCTAACTCCTACGAGCAGTACTTC
D: TRBD1
size: NA
J: TRBJ2-7
V: TRBV6-5

CDR3: CASSERAGTDTQYF
DNA: TGTGCCAGCAGTGAAAGGGCGGGTACAGATACGCAGTATTTT
D: NA
size: NA
J: TRBJ2-3
V: TRBV6-1

CDR3: CATSRDNLNQPQHF
DNA: TGTGCCACCAGCCGGGATAACCTAAATCAGCCCCAGCATTTT
D: NA
size: NA
J: TRBJ1-5
V: TRBV15

CDR3: CASSQDRHGDYEQYF
DNA: TGTGCCAGCAGCCAAGATCGACACGGGGACTACGAGCAGTACTTC
D: NA
size: NA
J: TRBJ2-7
V: TRBV4-2

CDR3: CATSGTGRYNEQFF
DNA: TGTGCCACCAGCGGGACAGGGAGGTACAATGAGCAGTTCTTC
D: TRBD1
size: NA
J: TRBJ2-1
V: TRBV15

CDR3: CASSTRDRPSTDTQYF
DNA: TGTGCCAGCAGTACAAGGGACAGACCTAGCACAGATACGCAGTATTTT
D: TRBD1
size: NA
J: TRBJ2-3
V: TRBV6-6

CDR3: CASRRSGKNNEQFF
DNA: TGTGCCAGTAGACGTAGCGGGAAAAACAATGAGCAGTTCTTC
D: TRBD2
size: NA
J: TRBJ2-1
V: TRBV19

CDR3: CASSFGTGFNNEQFF
DNA: TGTGCCAGCAGTTTCGGGACAGGGTTTAACAATGAGCAGTTCTTC
D: TRBD1
size: NA
J: TRBJ2-1
V: TRBV5-5

CDR3: CASSDSLAGDYNEQFF
DNA: TGTGCCAGCAGTGACTCACTAGCGGGGGACTACAATGAGCAGTTCTTC
D: TRBD2
size: NA
J: TRBJ2-1
V: TRBV6-4

CDR3: CASRARTSGGETQYF
DNA: TGTGCCAGCAGGGCCCGGACTAGCGGGGGTGAGACCCAGTACTTC
D: TRBD2
size: NA
J: TRBJ2-5
V: TRBV2

CDR3: CASSPGLAPSYEQYF
DNA: TGTGCCAGCAGCCCTGGACTAGCGCCTTCCTACGAGCAGTACTTC
D: TRBD2
size: NA
J: TRBJ2-7
V: TRBV11-3

CDR3: CASSYDRRTNTEAFF
DNA: TGTGCCAGCAGTTACGACAGGCGAACGAACACTGAAGCTTTCTTT
D: NA
size: NA
J: TRBJ1-1
V: TRBV6-5